The source of this T cell receptor (beta chain) is a study of blood T cell repertoires in COVID-19. Study-level background: The origin of the acute and convalescent COVID-19 samples was the United States, Italy and Spain. T cells, B-cell-depleted T cells, or PBMCs provided the cDNA or gDNA that served as material.

The age range of participants was about 18 to 90 years, with residence in more than 20 US areas. Allocation to cohorts depended on clinical history reported by the participants. The assay was immunoSEQ multiplex PCR, and TCRdb's table has in-frame clones only and misses some. The sample holds 140,000 to 150,000 clones; 84% are singletons and the top ten take roughly 3.5%. As regards this clone: The junction departs from germline at one end; a sequencing error may be responsible.

The CDR3 extends over 13 amino acids. Germline V gene data show CDR1 as KGHDR and CDR2 as SFDVKD. The sample consisted of PBMCs or T cells enriched from blood (not recorded which). The V gene is TRBV24-1, the J gene TRBJ2-4; tentative D call: TRBD2 (5 bases). This clonotype was sampled from a woman aged 45-65 years with acute COVID-19. In DNA, the CDR3 is TGTGCCACCAGTGATTTAGGAGAGGGTTCGGGGAGCTTC. Protein: CATSDLGEGSGSF.